The 26 T cell receptor beta chains below were found in one sample sequenced in a study of cytomegalovirus exposure and HLA in healthy donors. PCR employed 60 Vbeta and 13 Jbeta primers. TCRdb's table, derived via immunoSEQ multiplex PCR, lists solely in-frame clones and lacks some. The sample holds about 140,000 clones. The sequenced sample was PBMCs. The origin of the receptors is a man aged 35 to 55 in good health and CMV-seronegative.

The gene calls are TRBV7-3 and TRBJ1-1, with D perhaps matching TRBD1 (5 bases). The V gene's germline CDR1 is SGHTA and CDR2 FQGTGA. This CDR3 is built from 15 residues. Trimming took off 5 bases at V and 4 bases at J, with 17 bases between the two ends. This chain's CDR3 is CASSPHGGGLTEAFF. CDR3 sequence (DNA): TGTGCCAGCAGCCCACACGGGGGGGGACTCACTGAAGCTTTCTTT.

CDR3 coding DNA: TGTGCCAGCAGCTTGGATTGGGCCCGTAATTCACCCCTCCACTTT. Amino acid sequence: CASSLDWARNSPLHF. This chain joins TRBV5-8 and TRBJ1-6; D is undetermined. The CDR3 runs to 15 residues. V lost 0 bases to trimming and J lost 6 bases, with 10 bases between them. CDR1 and CDR2 (germline): SGHTS, YDEGEE.

The J gene is TRBJ2-7, the V gene TRBV7-2, with D hard to call. V gave up 4 bases and J gave up 0 bases, with 13 bases separating them. The CDR3 has 15 residues. The germline gives CDR1 SGHTA, CDR2 FQGNSA. The CDR3 DNA reads TGTGCCAGCAGCTCCCTGAGAGGCTTCTCCTACGAGCAGTACTTC. Residues: CASSSLRGFSYEQYF.

V and J are TRBV2 and TRBJ1-4, with 7 bases matching TRBD1. The CDR3 is made up of 15 amino acids. The J segment lost 6 bases and the V segment lost 3 bases, leaving 7 bases of the junction unmatched. In germline, CDR1 is SNHLY, CDR2 FYNNEI. The CDR3 nucleotides read TGTGCCAGCAGTGAGTTAGACAGGGCCGATGAAAAACTGTTTTTT. It specifies CASSELDRADEKLFF.

CDR3 sequence reads: CASSEAAGRADTQYF. CDR3 in DNA: TGTGCCAGCAGTGAAGCTGCGGGGAGGGCAGATACGCAGTATTTT. The chain uses TRBV2 and TRBJ2-3; 7 bases fit TRBD2. CDR1 is SNHLY, CDR2 FYNNEI, per germline. The V and J ends lost 0 bases and 4 bases, in that order; junction bases with no gene match: 4. This CDR3 has 15 residues.

The chain couples TRBV13 to TRBJ1-4; 7 bases align to TRBD1. CDR3 length: 19 residues. Germline V gives CDR1 PRHDT, CDR2 FYEKMQ (reference sequence). Unmatched junction bases numbered 15, after V lost 5 bases and J lost 0 bases. In DNA form, the CDR3 reads TGTGCCAGCAGCGGCCAAGGACAGGAACCCCTTGCAACTAATGAAAAACTGTTTTTT. Protein sequence: CASSGQGQEPLATNEKLFF. Drawing the rest from reference TRBV13 and TRBJ1-4, the complete variable domain is AAGVIQSPRHLIKEKRETATLKCYPIPRHDTVYWYQQGPGQDPQFLISFYEKMQSDKGSIPDRFSAQQFSDYHSELNMSSLELGDSALYFCASSGQGQEPLATNEKLFFGSGTQLSVL.

The V call is TRBV5-1, the J call TRBJ2-7, with 8 bases matching TRBD1. The junction had 7 bases not matched to a gene; V was cut back by 3 bases and J by 5 bases. The CDR3 extends over 14 amino acids. Germline V gives CDR1 SGHRS, CDR2 YFSETQ. CDR3 nucleotide sequence: TGCGCCAGCAGCTCGGGACAGGAAATGGACGAGCAGTACTTC. Amino acid sequence: CASSSGQEMDEQYF.

The V and J genes are TRBV7-2 and TRBJ1-5; a weak D match, TRBD1 (5 bases). Trimming removed 4 bases at V and 7 bases at J, with 14 bases between. Germline CDR1 is SGHTA and CDR2 is FQGNSA. The CDR3 consists of 14 residues. The CDR3 nucleotides are TGTGCCAGCAGCTCGGGGGGGGTGTCCCAGCCCCAGCATTTT. Translating it yields CASSSGGVSQPQHF.

The rearrangement uses TRBV6-5 and TRBJ2-1; TRBD2 matches 9 bases. The ends lost 7 bases at V and 2 bases at J; junction bases unmatched: 3. This CDR3 is 14 amino acids long. CDR1 and CDR2 from the germline V gene are MNHEY and SVGAGI. The CDR3 nucleotides read TGTGCCAGCAATGGCGGGGGGGCCTACAATGAGCAGTTCTTC. Its translation: CASNGGGAYNEQFF.

V and J are TRBV9 and TRBJ2-1, with D tentatively TRBD1 (5 bases). Deletions cut 0 bases from V and 6 bases from J, with 7 bases between. The CDR3 sequence is 13 residues long. Germline lookup yields CDR1 SGDLS and CDR2 YYNGEE. The CDR3 DNA reads as TGTGCCAGCAGCGTAGGGGGCCTCAATGAGCAGTTCTTC. Amino acids: CASSVGGLNEQFF.

This rearrangement joins TRBV5-4 to TRBJ1-6; 8 bases are a match to TRBD1. Germline V CDR1 and CDR2: SGHNT, YYREEE (reference sequence). V lost 4 bases, J lost 7 bases, and 7 bases stayed unmatched. There are 15 residues in the CDR3. The CDR3 DNA is TGTGCCAGCAGCCCCGGCAGGACAGGGAATTCACCCCTCCACTTT. Protein sequence: CASSPGRTGNSPLHF.

This chain links TRBV5-1 with TRBJ1-1, with TRBD1 matching 8 bases. This CDR3 comprises 14 residues. Unmatched junction bases numbered 8, after V lost 4 bases and J lost 6 bases. Germline V CDR1 and CDR2: SGHRS, YFSETQ. The CDR3 nucleotides are TGCGCCAGCAGCAGGACAGGGAGAGTCGCTGAAGCTTTCTTT. Its translation: CASSRTGRVAEAFF. The whole variable domain, remainder taken from reference TRBV5-1 and TRBJ1-1, is KAGVTQTPRYLIKTRGQQVTLSCSPISGHRSVSWYQQTPGQGLQFLFEYFSETQRNKGNFPGRFSGRQFSNSRSEMNVSTLELGDSALYLCASSRTGRVAEAFFGQGTRLTVV.

The CDR3 here is CASSVGGGVLGTDTQYF. Here the CDR3 DNA reads TGTGCCAGCAGCGTAGGTGGAGGGGTACTCGGCACAGATACGCAGTATTTT. The chain is built from TRBV9 and TRBJ2-3, with D possibly matching TRBD2 (6 bases). Looked up from germline, CDR1 is SGDLS and CDR2 is YYNGEE. The CDR3 has 17 amino acids. Trimming shortened V by 0 bases and J by 1 base, and 15 bases separated the two germline ends. The whole variable domain, remainder taken from reference TRBV9 and TRBJ2-3, is DSGVTQTPKHLITATGQRVTLRCSPRSGDLSVYWYQQSLDQGLQFLIQYYNGEERAKGNILERFSAQQFPDLHSELNLSSLELGDSALYFCASSVGGGVLGTDTQYFGPGTRLTVL.

The V gene is TRBV6-1, the J gene TRBJ1-2, with a possible D match to TRBD1 (5 bases). The V gene's germline CDR1 is MNHNS and CDR2 SASEGT. Trimming pared 3 bases from V and 4 bases from J, leaving 15 bases between. The CDR3 is 15 amino acids. CDR3 region: CASSDIGGASYGYTF. CDR3 DNA sequence: TGTGCCAGCAGTGATATTGGTGGGGCCTCCTATGGCTACACCTTC.

DNA of the CDR3: TGTGCCAGCAGTGCCCCGACACGAAGTAACTATGGCTACACCTTC. This translates into CASSAPTRSNYGYTF. V is TRBV28 and J is TRBJ1-2, with D unclear. The CDR3 covers 15 residues. From germline, CDR1 is MDHEN and CDR2 SYDVKM. The germline V and J ends were trimmed by 5 bases and 1 base, with 14 bases remaining between them.

The chain uses TRBV7-9 and TRBJ1-1, with TRBD1 identical over 11 bases. The trim removed 5 bases at V and 2 bases at J, leaving 1 base unmatched. This CDR3 has 14 amino acids. Germline CDR1 is SEHNR and CDR2 is FQNEAQ (reference sequence). The CDR3 here is CASSGQGANTEAFF. Written as DNA, the CDR3 is TGTGCCAGCAGCGGACAGGGGGCAAACACTGAAGCTTTCTTT.

The rearrangement uses TRBV6-5 and TRBJ2-5; possibly TRBD1 for D (5 bases). Judging by the DNA end, TRBJ2-7 fits better; the J call may be wrong. Per germline, CDR1 MNHEY and CDR2 SVGAGI. This CDR3 has 14 amino acids. The CDR3 coding sequence is TGTGCCAGCAGTTTTCTTGACAGAACCTACGAGCAGTACTTC. It encodes CASSFLDRTYEQYF.

The CDR3 region is CASSLASGSGNTIYF. The CDR3 DNA reads as TGCGCCAGCAGCTTGGCATCGGGCTCTGGAAACACCATATATTTT. This chain links TRBV5-1 with TRBJ1-3, with D unresolved. Per germline, CDR1 SGHRS and CDR2 YFSETQ. The CDR3 has 15 residues. Trimming pared 0 bases from V and 0 bases from J, leaving 7 bases between.

The V and J genes are TRBV28 and TRBJ2-7, with a tentative D call TRBD1 (6 bases). Germline lookup yields CDR1 MDHEN and CDR2 SYDVKM. The CDR3 length is 12 residues. Trimming stripped 6 bases from V and 1 base from J, with 7 bases between. The CDR3 DNA is TGTGCCAGCAGACAGGGATCCTACGAGCAGTACTTC. Translation: CASRQGSYEQYF.

V usage is TRBV19 and J usage is TRBJ1-5, with 7 bases aligning to TRBD1. The ends lost 2 bases at V and 2 bases at J; junction bases unmatched: 9. There are 17 residues in the CDR3. Germline V lookup: CDR1 LNHDA, CDR2 SQIVND (reference sequence). The CDR3 DNA is TGTGCCAGTAGTATAAGGGGGACAGTGAATGGCAATCAGCCCCAGCATTTT. It encodes CASSIRGTVNGNQPQHF.

V is TRBV28 and J is TRBJ1-4; 8 bases map to TRBD1. The germline CDR1 and CDR2 sequences are MDHEN and SYDVKM. The CDR3 contains 14 residues. V shed 6 bases, J shed 3 bases, and the junction held 3 bases outside the gene matches. The CDR3: CASRMTGANEKLFF. The CDR3 DNA is TGTGCCAGCAGGATGACAGGGGCTAATGAAAAACTGTTTTTT.

This sequence joins TRBV5-1 and TRBJ2-1, with 10 bases identical to TRBD1. Trimming cost V 3 bases and J 10 bases; bases outside gene matches: 10. Germline CDR1 is SGHRS and CDR2 is YFSETQ. CDR3 length: 15 amino acids. CDR3 coding DNA: TGCGCCAGCAGCTCCCCCGGGACAGGGGCGGACGAGCAGTTCTTC. It specifies CASSSPGTGADEQFF.

This sequence joins TRBV5-4 and TRBJ2-7; possibly TRBD2 for D (7 bases). The CDR3 totals 13 residues. Germline assignment: CDR1 SGHNT and CDR2 YYREEE (reference sequence). Between the trimmed V and J ends, which lost 4 bases and 6 bases, there was a span of 14 bases. CDR3 in DNA: TGTGCCAGCAGCCCGCTGGGGGGGCGCGAGCAGTACTTC. It specifies CASSPLGGREQYF.

The chain's CDR3 is CASIGRRDEQFF. CDR3 in DNA: TGTGCCAGTATAGGGCGGAGGGATGAGCAGTTCTTC. The chain employs TRBV19 and TRBJ2-1; TRBD2 might be the D (6 bases). CDR3 length equals 12 residues. Germline CDR1 reads LNHDA; CDR2 reads SQIVND (reference sequence). Trimming took off 7 bases at V and 8 bases at J, with 12 bases between the two ends.

The chain recombines TRBV7-2 with TRBJ2-2, with D possibly matching TRBD2 (5 bases). Looked up from germline, CDR1 is SGHTA and CDR2 is FQGNSA. Trimming pared 1 base from V and 4 bases from J, leaving 13 bases between. The CDR3 is made up of 16 amino acids. CDR3 amino acids: CASSLVPLASTGELFF. The CDR3 DNA is TGTGCCAGCAGCTTAGTCCCGCTAGCTAGCACCGGGGAGCTGTTTTTT.

The chain couples TRBV7-9 to TRBJ2-1; possible D gene TRBD1, 6 bases. The V end was cut by 1 base, the J end by 9 bases, with 10 bases between. Per the germline V gene, CDR1 is SEHNR and CDR2 is FQNEAQ (reference sequence). The CDR3 runs to 13 residues. CDR3 region: CASSLVPRGEQFF. The CDR3 DNA follows: TGTGCCAGCAGCTTAGTCCCCAGGGGTGAGCAGTTCTTC. Full variable domain (remainder filled in from reference TRBV7-9 and TRBJ2-1): DTGVSQNPRHKITKRGQNVTFRCDPISEHNRLYWYRQTLGQGPEFLTYFQNEAQLEKSRLLSDRFSAERPKGSFSTLEIQRTEQGDSAMYLCASSLVPRGEQFFGPGTRLTVL.